Here is one TCR beta chain with its context. Its specificity is unknown. The donors were part of the validation cohort of 95 to 150 subjects. That cohort was separate from the first cohort, which comprised fewer than 800 subjects. V gave up 5 bases and J gave up 1 base; unmatched junction bases: 10. The CDR3 extends over 18 amino acids. Germline V gene lookup returns CDR1 SGHNT and CDR2 YENEEA. The entry originates in a study of cytomegalovirus exposure and HLA in healthy donors. Study-wide background: The approximately 120 validation repertoires, a later analysis reported, used the same platform as the approximately 700 first-cohort repertoires. Study-wide findings and caveats: Associated with cytomegalovirus, according to the listing, were some 150 TCR beta chains. There were some public TCRs occurring in many donors, but most TCR sequences were rare.

Produced via immunoSEQ multiplex PCR; TCRdb's table is partial and in-frame only. The profile shows more than 95,000 clones, roughly 90% of them singletons. This sequence originates from a woman aged 18-29 years in good health and CMV-seronegative. The rearrangement uses TRBV11-3 and TRBJ2-6; 8 positions match TRBD1. The sample comprised PBMCs. CDR3 region: CASSTPGQEGSGANVLTF. CDR3 DNA sequence: TGTGCCAGCAGCACCCCGGGACAGGAAGGTTCTGGGGCCAACGTCCTGACTTTC.